Below, 18 T cell receptor beta chains from the same sample are listed, as sequenced in a study of blood T cell repertoires in COVID-19. Profiled with immunoSEQ multiplex PCR; TCRdb holds only in-frame clones, not every one. The sample yields 97,000 or so clones, 90% seen once. What was sequenced was peripheral blood. Every receptor here comes from a man over 45 with acute or convalescent COVID-19.

V is TRBV5-4 and J is TRBJ2-1; D might be TRBD2 (7 bases). The germline V gene encodes CDR1 SGHNT and CDR2 YYREEE (reference sequence). The CDR3 totals 16 residues. The V end was cut by 4 bases, the J end by 0 bases, with 14 bases between. The CDR3 spells CASSLPAGASYNEQFF. The CDR3 DNA follows: TGTGCCAGCAGCCTCCCCGCGGGGGCCTCCTACAATGAGCAGTTCTTC.

The chain is built from TRBV19 and TRBJ1-2; the D is unclear. The CDR3 contains 12 residues. Germline CDR1 is LNHDA and CDR2 is SQIVND (reference sequence). The V end was cut by 5 bases, the J end by 4 bases, with 8 bases between. CDR3 sequence reads: CASSPDSYGYTF. The CDR3 DNA follows: TGTGCCAGTAGTCCGGACTCCTATGGCTACACCTTC.

V gene TRBV4-3 combines with J gene TRBJ1-3, with TRBD1 as a possible D gene (5 bases). The germline V gene encodes CDR1 LGHNA and CDR2 YSLEER. Between the trimmed V and J ends, which lost 0 bases and 1 base, there was a span of 10 bases. The CDR3 runs 16 residues. The CDR3 DNA follows: TGCGCCAGCAGCCAAGACAGGGAAGGATCTGGAAACACCATATATTTT. Protein product: CASSQDREGSGNTIYF.

The chain recombines TRBV15 with TRBJ1-3, with 9 bases fitting TRBD1. V was clipped by 0 bases and J by 2 bases; unmatched bases: 2. This CDR3 comprises 16 residues. Germline assignment: CDR1 LNHNV and CDR2 YYDKDF (reference sequence). The CDR3 spells CATSRDRDRAGNTIYF. The CDR3 DNA sequence: TGTGCCACCAGCAGAGACCGGGACAGGGCTGGAAACACCATATATTTT.

This clone showed up just a few times. The chain couples TRBV19 to TRBJ2-7; unclear D gene. Looked up from germline, CDR1 is LNHDA and CDR2 is SQIVND (reference sequence). The CDR3 runs 13 residues. Trimming took 3 bases from V and 5 from J, leaving 11 bases between them. CDR3: CASSIRVKDEQYF. The CDR3 DNA reads as TGTGCCAGTAGTATCCGGGTTAAGGACGAGCAGTACTTC.

This chain uses TRBV5-1 with TRBJ2-1, with 8 bases fitting TRBD2. CDR1 is SGHRS and CDR2 is YFSETQ in the germline V gene. The CDR3 contains 15 residues. With V trimmed by 2 bases and J by 7 bases, 8 bases remained unmatched. CDR3 loop: CASSFNGGVANEQFF. CDR3 nucleotides: TGCGCCAGCAGCTTCAACGGGGGGGTTGCAAATGAGCAGTTCTTC. Together with reference TRBV5-1 and TRBJ2-1, the CDR3 gives the full variable domain: KAGVTQTPRYLIKTRGQQVTLSCSPISGHRSVSWYQQTPGQGLQFLFEYFSETQRNKGNFPGRFSGRQFSNSRSEMNVSTLELGDSALYLCASSFNGGVANEQFFGPGTRLTVL.

V is TRBV5-5 and J is TRBJ1-5, with D possibly being TRBD1 (5 bases). V gave up 0 bases and J gave up 1 base, with 5 bases separating them. Germline V gives CDR1 SGHKS, CDR2 YYEKEE (reference sequence). This CDR3 has 14 residues. The CDR3 DNA is TGTGCCAGCAGCTTGGGACAGAGCAATCAGCCCCAGCATTTT. Translated, it gives CASSLGQSNQPQHF.

The chain links TRBV29-1 to TRBJ1-2; 7 bases line up with TRBD1. This CDR3 is built from 14 residues. Germline CDR1 and CDR2: SQVTM and ANQGSEA. The junction had 9 bases not matched to a gene; V was cut back by 3 bases and J by 5 bases. The CDR3 reads CSVDQDRINYGYTF. The DNA of the CDR3 is TGCAGCGTTGACCAGGACAGGATCAATTATGGCTACACCTTC.

The chain has TRBV3-1 (or the pseudogene TRBV3-2) and TRBJ2-1, with TRBD2 matching over 13 bases. The CDR3 is made up of 18 amino acids. Germline CDR1 LGHDT, CDR2 YNNKEL (reference sequence). V was pared by 0 bases and J by 5 bases, with 7 bases of the junction left unmatched. The CDR3 protein is CASSQDPPGLAGNNEQFF. In DNA, the CDR3 is TGTGCCAGCAGCCAAGACCCTCCGGGACTAGCGGGGAACAATGAGCAGTTCTTC.

The genes are TRBV6-5 and TRBJ1-2; TRBD1 might be the D (5 bases). This CDR3 is built from 15 residues. Germline V gene sequence: CDR1 MNHEY, CDR2 SVGAGI. Trimming took off 6 bases at V and 3 bases at J, with 17 bases between the two ends. In DNA form, the CDR3 reads TGTGCCAGCAGCCAAAGTCACGGGGGGGACTATGGCTACACCTTC. Translated, it gives CASSQSHGGDYGYTF.

The V and J genes are TRBV6-1 and TRBJ1-1, with D unclear. Germline V gene sequence: CDR1 MNHNS, CDR2 SASEGT. V was trimmed by 2 bases and J by 1 base, leaving 11 bases between them. The length of the CDR3 is 15 residues. In nucleotides, the CDR3 is TGTGCCAGCAGTGAACTAGGAGGGTCGAACACTGAAGCTTTCTTT. Its protein is CASSELGGSNTEAFF.

The chain couples TRBV7-8 to TRBJ1-2; possibly TRBD1 for D (6 bases). The CDR3 is 20 amino acids. Trimming took off 2 bases at V and 5 bases at J, with 30 bases between the two ends. The germline CDR1 and CDR2 sequences are SGHVS and FQNEAQ. CDR3 sequence reads: CASSLTHSPGGRGGSYGYTF. In DNA form, the CDR3 reads TGTGCCAGCAGCTTAACTCACTCTCCGGGGGGCAGGGGAGGGAGTTATGGCTACACCTTC.

This clone was recorded once. The genes are TRBV20-1 and TRBJ1-1, with D unresolved. The CDR3 sequence is 15 residues long. Trimming removed 4 bases at V and 1 base at J, with 16 bases between. CDR1 DFQATT and CDR2 SNEGSKA come from the germline V gene (reference sequence). CDR3 amino acids: CSAIDPGLGNTEAFF. The CDR3 DNA is TGCAGTGCTATTGACCCAGGATTGGGGAACACTGAAGCTTTCTTT.

In this sample, this clone turned up a few times. CDR3 amino acids: CASGRGDEQYF. CDR3 DNA: TGTGCCAGTGGAAGGGGTGACGAGCAGTACTTC. The chain carries TRBV6-5 and TRBJ2-7, with D perhaps matching TRBD1 (5 bases). V dropped 9 bases and J dropped 5 bases, with 11 bases sitting between them. The CDR3 has 11 amino acids. Germline lookup yields CDR1 MNHEY and CDR2 SVGAGI.

The chain is built from TRBV6-2 or TRBV6-3 and TRBJ2-7; D perhaps matches TRBD2 (6 bases). Germline V lookup: CDR1 MNHEY, CDR2 SVGEGT. Trimming shortened V by 0 bases and J by 6 bases, and 18 bases separated the two germline ends. CDR3 length: 16 residues. The CDR3 DNA reads as TGTGCCAGCAGTTACTCGATAGGGCGGGGCGCAGCCGAGCAGTACTTC. It is translated as CASSYSIGRGAAEQYF.

CDR3 nucleotides: TGCGCCAGCAGCCAAGATCGAAATCTTAGGGAGGGTGGAAACACCATATATTTT. It translates to CASSQDRNLREGGNTIYF. The chain is built from TRBV4-1 and TRBJ1-3; no reliable D call. From germline, CDR1 is MGHRA and CDR2 YSYEKL. Between the trimmed V and J ends, which lost 0 bases and 3 bases, there was a span of 18 bases. This CDR3 has 18 residues.

V is TRBV6-5 and J is TRBJ2-7; 9 bases fit TRBD1. Germline CDR1 reads MNHEY; CDR2 reads SVGAGI. The CDR3 has 14 amino acids. The V gene end was trimmed by 4 bases and the J gene end by 3 bases; junction bases not matched to a gene: 4. In DNA, the CDR3 is TGTGCCAGCAGTTTACAGGGGGCCGGCTACGAGCAGTACTTC. Protein sequence: CASSLQGAGYEQYF.

This clone showed up just once. This sequence joins TRBV5-1 and TRBJ2-1; TRBD1 might be the D (6 bases). Trimming removed 1 base from V and 6 bases from J, with 11 bases in between. This CDR3 has 14 residues. The germline V gene encodes CDR1 SGHRS and CDR2 YFSETQ. The CDR3 here is CASSLFQQGNEQFF. The CDR3 coding sequence is TGCGCCAGCAGCTTGTTCCAACAGGGCAATGAGCAGTTCTTC.